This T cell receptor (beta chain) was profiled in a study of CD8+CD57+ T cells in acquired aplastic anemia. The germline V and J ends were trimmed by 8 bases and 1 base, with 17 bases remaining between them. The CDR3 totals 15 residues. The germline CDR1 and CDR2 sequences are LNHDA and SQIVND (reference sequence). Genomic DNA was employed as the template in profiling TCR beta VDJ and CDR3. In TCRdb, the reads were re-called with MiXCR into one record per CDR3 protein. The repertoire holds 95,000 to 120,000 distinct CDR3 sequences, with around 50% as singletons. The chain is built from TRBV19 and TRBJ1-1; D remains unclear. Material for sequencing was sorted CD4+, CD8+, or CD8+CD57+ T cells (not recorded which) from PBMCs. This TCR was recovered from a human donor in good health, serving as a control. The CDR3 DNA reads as TGTGCCAGTGCGGCCCTGGGCGGGAGGAACACTGAAGCTTTCTTT. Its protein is CASAALGGRNTEAFF. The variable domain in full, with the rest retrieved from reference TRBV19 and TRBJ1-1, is DGGITQSPKYLFRKEGQNVTLSCEQNLNHDAMYWYRQDPGQGLRLIYYSQIVNDFQKGDIAEGYSVSREKKESFPLTVTSAQKNPTAFYLCASAALGGRNTEAFFGQGTRLTVV.